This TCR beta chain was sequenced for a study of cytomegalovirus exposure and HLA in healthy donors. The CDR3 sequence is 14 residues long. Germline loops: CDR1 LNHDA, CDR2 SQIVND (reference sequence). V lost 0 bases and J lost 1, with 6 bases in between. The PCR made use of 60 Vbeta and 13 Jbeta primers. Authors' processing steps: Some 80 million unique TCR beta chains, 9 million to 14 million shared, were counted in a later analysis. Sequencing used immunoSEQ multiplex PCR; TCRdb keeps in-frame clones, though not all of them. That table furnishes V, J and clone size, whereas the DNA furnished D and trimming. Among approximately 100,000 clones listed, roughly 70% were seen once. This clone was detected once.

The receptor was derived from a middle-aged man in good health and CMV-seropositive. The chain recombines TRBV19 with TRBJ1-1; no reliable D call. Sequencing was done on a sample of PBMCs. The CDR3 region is CASSIDMANTEAFF. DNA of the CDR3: TGTGCCAGTAGTATAGATATGGCGAACACTGAAGCTTTCTTT. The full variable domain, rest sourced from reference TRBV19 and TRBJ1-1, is DGGITQSPKYLFRKEGQNVTLSCEQNLNHDAMYWYRQDPGQGLRLIYYSQIVNDFQKGDIAEGYSVSREKKESFPLTVTSAQKNPTAFYLCASSIDMANTEAFFGQGTRLTVV.